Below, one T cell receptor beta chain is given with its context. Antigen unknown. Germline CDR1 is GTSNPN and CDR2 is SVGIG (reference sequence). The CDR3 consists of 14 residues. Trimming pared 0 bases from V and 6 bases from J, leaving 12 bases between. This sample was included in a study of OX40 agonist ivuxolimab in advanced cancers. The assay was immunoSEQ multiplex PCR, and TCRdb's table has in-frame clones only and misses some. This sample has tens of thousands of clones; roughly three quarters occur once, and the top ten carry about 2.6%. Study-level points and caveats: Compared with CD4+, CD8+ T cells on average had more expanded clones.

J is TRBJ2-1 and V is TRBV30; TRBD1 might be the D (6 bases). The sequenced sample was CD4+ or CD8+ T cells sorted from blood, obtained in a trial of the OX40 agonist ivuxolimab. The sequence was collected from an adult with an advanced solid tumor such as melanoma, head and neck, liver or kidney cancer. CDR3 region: CAWSVPAGVNEQFF. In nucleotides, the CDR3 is TGTGCCTGGAGTGTACCAGCAGGGGTCAATGAGCAGTTCTTC.